This TCR beta chain emerged from a study of high-grade serous ovarian cancer treatment subgroups. On the study more broadly: Samples averaged about 15,000 reads and around 7,600 unique TCR beta rearrangements. Study observations and caveats: Clonal relatedness tracked neoantigen level, and by trend copy number and mutation load. Tumors within one patient showed repertoire similarity of about 0.095 to 0.85. Without spatial data, bulk sequencing limits insight into HGSC tumor diversity.

Tumor tissue was taken before any definitive surgery or chemotherapy was given. The assay was immunoSEQ multiplex PCR, and TCRdb's table has in-frame clones only and misses some. The sample contains roughly 12,000 clones, roughly four fifths of which appear only once. The CDR3 contains 15 residues. The V segment lost 1 base and the J segment 10 bases; nucleotides outside the gene matches: 10. CDR1 and CDR2 from the germline V gene are GTSNPN and SVGIG (reference sequence). Details on this clone: What it recognizes is unknown.

Sequencing used tumor tissue. The V and J genes are TRBV30 and TRBJ1-6, with 7 bases identical to TRBD1. The TCR originated in a human donor with high-grade serous ovarian cancer. CDR3 sequence (DNA): TGTGCCTGGAGTGCTCGACAGGGTATGGGCTCACCCCTCCACTTT. Protein: CAWSARQGMGSPLHF.